Below are 5 T cell receptor beta chains sequenced from a single sample in a study of blood T cell repertoires in COVID-19. The assay was immunoSEQ multiplex PCR, and TCRdb's table has in-frame clones only and misses some. The sample gives roughly 200,000 clones, roughly four fifths of which show up once; approximately 4% is in the top ten. Sequenced sample: peripheral blood. These receptors were taken from a man between 45 and 60 years old with active or convalescent COVID-19.

V usage is TRBV7-2 and J usage is TRBJ2-5, with 13 nucleotides matching TRBD2. Germline V gives CDR1 SGHTA, CDR2 FQGNSA. Trimming at V came to 5 bases and at J to 5 bases, leaving 8 bases not matched to a gene. This CDR3 is 16 amino acids long. As DNA, the CDR3 is TGTGCCAGCAGCATCACTAGCGGGGGGGCTGGGGAGACCCAGTACTTC. Its protein product is CASSITSGGAGETQYF.

This clone was picked up one time. The chain joins TRBV13 to TRBJ1-2; tentative D call: TRBD1 (5 bases). V lost 4 bases, J lost 3 bases, and 18 bases lay in between. CDR3 length: 16 amino acids. CDR1 is PRHDT and CDR2 is FYEKMQ in the germline V gene (reference sequence). CDR3 coding DNA: TGTGCCAGCAGCTCTTACAAAGAGACAGAACACTATGGCTACACCTTC. Amino acid sequence: CASSSYKETEHYGYTF.

In this sample, this clone turned up once. The genes are TRBV19 and TRBJ1-1, with D possibly TRBD1 on 5 matching bases. CDR3 length equals 15 residues. In germline, CDR1 is LNHDA, CDR2 SQIVND (reference sequence). Trimming stripped 6 bases from V and 6 bases from J, with 20 bases between. CDR3 residues: CASRPPGGETPEAFF. CDR3 sequence (DNA): TGTGCCAGTAGGCCGCCTGGGGGGGAGACCCCTGAAGCTTTCTTT.

The chain uses TRBV5-5 and TRBJ2-5; D is perhaps TRBD1 (6 bases). This CDR3 has 15 amino acids. Per the germline V gene, CDR1 is SGHKS and CDR2 is YYEKEE (reference sequence). Trimming took off 2 bases at V and 7 bases at J, with 18 bases between the two ends. In DNA form, the CDR3 reads TGTGCCAGCAGCTTAGGGGGACGCAGCCAGGGGACCCAGTACTTC. Its translation: CASSLGGRSQGTQYF.

The chain employs TRBV14 and TRBJ1-5, with TRBD1 as a possible D gene (6 bases). Germline V lookup: CDR1 SGHDN, CDR2 FVKESK. CDR3 length: 15 residues. With 3 bases removed from V and 3 bases from J, the gap between germline ends came to 12 bases. CDR3 region: CASSQLGALNQPQHF. The CDR3 DNA follows: TGTGCCAGCAGCCAGTTGGGGGCCCTCAATCAGCCCCAGCATTTT.